This T cell receptor beta chain was profiled in a study of blood T cell repertoires in COVID-19. For the study at large: The samples span acute and convalescent COVID-19 from the United States, Italy and Spain. T cells, B-cell-depleted T cells, or PBMCs supplied cDNA or gDNA.

Sequenced by immunoSEQ multiplex PCR; TCRdb stores in-frame clones only, minus some. Of some 87,000 clones in the sample, about 78% were seen once. Germline assignment: CDR1 SNHLY and CDR2 FYNNEI. This CDR3 comprises 16 residues. With V trimmed by 3 bases and J by 7 bases, 6 bases remained unmatched. V gene TRBV2 combines with J gene TRBJ2-2, with 12 positions matching TRBD2. Sequencing was done on a sample of peripheral blood. The clonotype originates from a man in his forties or fifties who had recovered from COVID-19. As DNA, the CDR3 is TGTGCCAGCAGTGATTGGACTAGCGGGAACGGCGGGGAGCTGTTTTTT. It encodes CASSDWTSGNGGELFF. Complete variable domain (other parts from reference TRBV2 and TRBJ2-2): EPEVTQTPSHQVTQMGQEVILRCVPISNHLYFYWYRQILGQKVEFLVSFYNNEISEKSEIFDDQFSVERPDGSNFTLKIRSTKLEDSAMYFCASSDWTSGNGGELFFGEGSRLTVL.